This is a list of T cell receptor beta chains from one sample in a study of blood T cell repertoires in COVID-19. Profiling relied on immunoSEQ multiplex PCR, and the TCRdb table lists in-frame clones only, not all of them. This sample has 200,000 to 300,000 clones, with about four fifths found just once. The sequenced material came from peripheral blood. The receptors come from a woman aged 80 or over with acute or convalescent COVID-19. Both conserved end residues are trimmed from each CDR3.

TRBV5-6,ASSQRGTGDTGELF
TRBV12-3/TRBV12-4,ASSLQGGEAF
TRBV5-1,ASSAGTAINEKLF
TRBV19,ASSNRGNEKLF
TRBV5-1,ASSSMAGGPGELF
TRBV27,ASSPPYTQGAAGYT
TRBV9,ASSVTGGTGELF
TRBV5-5,ASSLTGTTRANEQF
TRBV28,ASSWNRENFVNTEAF
TRBV5-1,ASSLDPTGANYYGYT
TRBV4-2,ASSLSGGNTGELF
TRBV5-1,ASSLSGTGRETQY
TRBV6-5,ASSPAQGNNGYT
TRBV5-1,ASSDGQGGTEAF
TRBV6-5,ASSPRDRVGGGYT
TRBV7-8,ASSLQDRAGGTQY
TRBV14,ASSSQDRARETQY
TRBV3-1/TRBV3-2,ASSQGRFSGGLKGEQF
TRBV6-1,ASSESRRGGRETQY
TRBV5-4,ASSLGGRYTDTQY
TRBV21-1,ASSQGACGYT
TRBV10-1,ARAITSPLH
TRBV11-2,ASSADRPRAGANVLT